This T cell receptor (beta chain) was recovered during a study of long-term antiretroviral therapy in people with HIV. General study results and limits: Diversity went up after ART and still fell short of transplant donor controls.

As to this clone: The antigen is unknown.

Assay version v3.0 of immunoSEQ was used, and it was run at survey level. TCRdb's copy holds only in-frame clones and misses some; the assay was immunoSEQ multiplex PCR. This repertoire shows around 18,000 clones, over 75% found once; its top ten account for roughly 10%. This clonotype originated in a man aged 45-60 years with HIV. The material sequenced was unsorted PBMCs, taken 4.2 years after starting antiretroviral therapy.

The CDR3 is CASSGQEGYEQYF. CDR3 bases: TGTGCCAGCAGCGGGCAGGAGGGCTACGAGCAGTACTTC. The chain recombines TRBV5-5 with TRBJ2-7, with a possible D match to TRBD2 (6 bases). Trimming cost V 4 bases and J 3 bases, with 11 bases left between them. This CDR3 has 13 residues. Germline CDR1 SGHKS, CDR2 YYEKEE (reference sequence).